This T cell receptor beta chain was retrieved from a study of response to subunit inactivated influenza vaccine. General study points: Few new T cells, the authors suggested, are recruited by each seasonal influenza vaccination.

Details on this clonotype: Its antigen is currently unknown.

There are 17 residues in the CDR3. Losses at the gene ends were 3 bases for V and 3 bases for J; bases not matched to a gene: 9. Germline V gene data show CDR1 as SGHAT and CDR2 as FQNNGV. TCRdb ran MiXCR on the RT-PCR reads and lists one entry per CDR3 protein. The data show about 650,000 distinct CDR3 sequences, 15% to 19% seen once. This rearrangement joins TRBV11-2 to TRBJ2-1; 9 bases align to TRBD2. The sequenced sample was PBMCs from blood, obtained 11 to 12 days after vaccination. The source is a man aged 50 to 60 who received an inactivated influenza vaccine. The DNA for the CDR3 is TGTGCCAGCAGCTTCTATGGGCTAGCGGGGTTCTACAATGAGCAGTTCTTC. Residues: CASSFYGLAGFYNEQFF. Using reference TRBV11-2 and TRBJ2-1 for the parts outside the CDR3, the full variable domain is EAGVAQSPRYKIIEKRQSVAFWCNPISGHATLYWYQQILGQGPKLLIQFQNNGVVDDSQLPKDRFSAERLKGVDSTLKIQPAKLEDSAVYLCASSFYGLAGFYNEQFFGPGTRLTVL.